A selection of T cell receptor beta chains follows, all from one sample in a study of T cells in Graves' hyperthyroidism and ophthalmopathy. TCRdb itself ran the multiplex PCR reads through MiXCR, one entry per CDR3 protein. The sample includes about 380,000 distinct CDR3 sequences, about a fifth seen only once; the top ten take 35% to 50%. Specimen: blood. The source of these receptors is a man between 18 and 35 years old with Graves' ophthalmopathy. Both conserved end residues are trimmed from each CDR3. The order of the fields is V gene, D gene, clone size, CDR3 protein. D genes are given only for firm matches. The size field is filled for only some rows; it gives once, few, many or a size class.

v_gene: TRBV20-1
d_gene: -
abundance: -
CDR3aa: SANMVAEQF

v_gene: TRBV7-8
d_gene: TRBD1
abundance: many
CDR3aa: ASADRAFEAF

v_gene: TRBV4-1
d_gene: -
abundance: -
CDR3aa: ASSQDLYSRQSSYNEQF

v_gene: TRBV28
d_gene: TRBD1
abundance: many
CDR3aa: ASSLGAGGGSQPQH

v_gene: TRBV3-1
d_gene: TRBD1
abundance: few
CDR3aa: ASSGSVGQGPSGELF

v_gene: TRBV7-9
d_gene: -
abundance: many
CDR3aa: ASIQGSQRTEAF

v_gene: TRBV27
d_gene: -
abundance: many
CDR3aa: ASSRGPRYEQY

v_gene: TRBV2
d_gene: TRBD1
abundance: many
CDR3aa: ASRTGRYT

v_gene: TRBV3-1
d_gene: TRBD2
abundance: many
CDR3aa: ASSPLAGGETQY

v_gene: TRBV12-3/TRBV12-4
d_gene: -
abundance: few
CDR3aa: ASRGRNEKLF

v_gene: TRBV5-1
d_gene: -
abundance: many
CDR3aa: ASSLDTPYEQY

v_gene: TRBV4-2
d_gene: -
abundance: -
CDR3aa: ASSQGDIYTGELF

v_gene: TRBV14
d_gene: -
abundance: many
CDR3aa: ASSRALNTEAF

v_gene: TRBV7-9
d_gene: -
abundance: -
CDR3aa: ASSLVPPRGVVSEAF

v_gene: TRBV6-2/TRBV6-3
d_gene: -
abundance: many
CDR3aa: ASSWGPTNTEAF

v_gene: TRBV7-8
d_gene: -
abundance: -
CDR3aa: ASSSMGYYGYT

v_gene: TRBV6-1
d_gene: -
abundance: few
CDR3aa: ASSEGQSWQPQH

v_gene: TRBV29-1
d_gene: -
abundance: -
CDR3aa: SVQQGNYGYT

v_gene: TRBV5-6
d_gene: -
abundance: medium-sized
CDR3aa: ASSLFGGPLRSWTNEQF

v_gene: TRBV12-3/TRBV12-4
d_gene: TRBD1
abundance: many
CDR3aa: ASSPRQGGIYGYT

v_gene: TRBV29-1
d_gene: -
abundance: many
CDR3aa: SVEGFNTEAF

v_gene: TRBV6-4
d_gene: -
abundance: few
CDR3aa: ASSQGIDTEAF

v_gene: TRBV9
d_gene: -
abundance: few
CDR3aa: ASSPPRAREHVLT

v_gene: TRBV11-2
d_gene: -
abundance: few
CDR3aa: ASSPAVGSYNEQF

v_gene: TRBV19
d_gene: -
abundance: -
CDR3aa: ASSISGESYEQY

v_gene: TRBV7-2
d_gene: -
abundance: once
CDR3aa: ASSRRDGSNQPQH

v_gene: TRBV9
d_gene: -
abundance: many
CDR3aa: ASSVGVGNNQPQH

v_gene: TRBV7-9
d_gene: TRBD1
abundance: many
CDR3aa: ASSDTHRGTTYEQY

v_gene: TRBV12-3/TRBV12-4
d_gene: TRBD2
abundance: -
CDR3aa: ASSPPRAGFYEQY

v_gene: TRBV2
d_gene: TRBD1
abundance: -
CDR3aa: ASSEQGAGNTIY

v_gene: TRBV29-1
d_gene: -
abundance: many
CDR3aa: SVAFAGRDQPQH

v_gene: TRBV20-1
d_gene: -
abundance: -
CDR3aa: SARDGTQY

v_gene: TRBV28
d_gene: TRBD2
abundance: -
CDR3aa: ASSVTSGLNEQF

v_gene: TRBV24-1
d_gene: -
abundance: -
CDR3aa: ATSDFDQPQH

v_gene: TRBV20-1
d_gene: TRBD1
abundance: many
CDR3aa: SARGEGAFDGYT

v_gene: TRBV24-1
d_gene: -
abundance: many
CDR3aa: ATSDPQGHEQY

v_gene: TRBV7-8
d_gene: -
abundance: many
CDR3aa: ASSLLRSGQQETQY

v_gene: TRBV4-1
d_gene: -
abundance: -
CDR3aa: ASSLWTGQTNTEAF

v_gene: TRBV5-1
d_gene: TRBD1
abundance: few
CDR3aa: ASSLAKWTGLKNEQF

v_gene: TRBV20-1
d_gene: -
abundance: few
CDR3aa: SASVLRDTQY

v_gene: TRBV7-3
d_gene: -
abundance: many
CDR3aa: ASSSTPGMMGNTEAF

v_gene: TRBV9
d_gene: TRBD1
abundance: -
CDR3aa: ASSVEGQGRTEAF

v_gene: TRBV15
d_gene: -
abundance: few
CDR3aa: ATSMYGSGNTIY

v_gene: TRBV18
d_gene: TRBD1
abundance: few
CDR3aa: ASSLRRDSSNSPLH